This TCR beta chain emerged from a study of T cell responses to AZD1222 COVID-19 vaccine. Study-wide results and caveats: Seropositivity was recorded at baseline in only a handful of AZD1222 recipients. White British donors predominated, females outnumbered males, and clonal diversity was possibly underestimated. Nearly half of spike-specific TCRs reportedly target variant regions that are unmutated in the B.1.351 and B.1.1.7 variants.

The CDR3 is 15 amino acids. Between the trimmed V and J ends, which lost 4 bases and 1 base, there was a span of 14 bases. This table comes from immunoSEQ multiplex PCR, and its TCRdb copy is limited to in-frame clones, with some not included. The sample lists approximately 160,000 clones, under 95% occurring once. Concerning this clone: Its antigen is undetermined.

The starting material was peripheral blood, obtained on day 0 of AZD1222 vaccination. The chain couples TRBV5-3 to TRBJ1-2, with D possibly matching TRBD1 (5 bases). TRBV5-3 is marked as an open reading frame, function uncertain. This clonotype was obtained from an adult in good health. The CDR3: CARSRPGNNNYGYTF. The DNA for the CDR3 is TGTGCCAGAAGCCGCCCAGGGAATAATAACTATGGCTACACCTTC.